These 27 T cell receptor beta chains were sequenced from one sample in a study of persistence of HIV-infected CD4 T cells. An overlapping HIV-1 Gag peptide pool stimulated these cells at roughly 1 ug/peptide/mL. Sorted nonresponding memory CD4+ T cells were CD40L-negative, CD69-negative, CD45RO-high. These receptors have no identified antigens. Sequencing used immunoSEQ version 4 in survey mode. The assay was immunoSEQ multiplex PCR, and TCRdb's table has in-frame clones only and misses some. Among more than 30,000 clones, 75% to 90% were seen once, and the ten largest hold roughly 1%. The specimen comprised cultured CD4+ T cells from PBMCs, sampled from a patient who received antiretroviral therapy. These TCRs come from an adult with HIV. The donor label of this sample is uncertain.

This clone was found a few times. The chain recombines TRBV19 with TRBJ1-2, with TRBD1 matching 9 bases. Trimming took 5 bases from V and 5 from J; bases not matched to a gene: 9. The CDR3 runs to 15 residues. From germline, CDR1 is LNHDA and CDR2 SQIVND (reference sequence). CDR3 amino acids: CASSLGRDRDYGYTF. Written as DNA, the CDR3 is TGTGCCAGTAGTCTCGGGAGGGACAGGGATTATGGCTACACCTTC.

The chain couples TRBV5-1 to TRBJ2-3, with TRBD2 identical over 9 bases. The V gene end was trimmed by 1 base and the J gene end by 1 base; junction bases not matched to a gene: 4. Germline CDR1 and CDR2: SGHRS and YFSETQ. The CDR3 has 16 amino acids. CDR3 sequence: CASSLILAGRTDTQYF. The CDR3, as DNA: TGCGCCAGCAGCTTGATCCTAGCGGGGCGCACAGATACGCAGTATTTT.

The chain carries TRBV29-1 and TRBJ2-7; weak D call: TRBD2 (7 bases). Germline CDR1 is SQVTM and CDR2 is ANQGSEA. The V end lost 7 bases, the J end lost 6 bases, and 31 bases lay between the germline ends. The CDR3 has 17 residues. The CDR3 DNA reads TGCAGCGCTGCCCAGGAATTAATACGGGGGGCAAGAACCGAGCAGTACTTC. Translation gives CSAAQELIRGARTEQYF.

This CDR3 reads CASSLGDNRSYGYTF. The CDR3 bases are TGCGCCAGCAGCTTGGGGGACAACCGATCCTATGGCTACACCTTC. The rearrangement links TRBV5-1 to TRBJ1-2; possible D gene TRBD1, 6 bases. Trimming shortened V by 0 bases and J by 4 bases, and 13 bases separated the two germline ends. CDR1 is SGHRS and CDR2 is YFSETQ in the germline V gene. The CDR3 runs 15 residues.

The rearrangement joins TRBV5-1 to TRBJ1-1; 9 nucleotides line up with TRBD1. CDR1 SGHRS and CDR2 YFSETQ come from the germline V gene. The V segment lost 2 bases and the J segment 5 bases; nucleotides outside the gene matches: 10. CDR3 length equals 16 residues. The CDR3 region is CASSFEVGTGKTEAFF. CDR3 in DNA: TGCGCCAGCAGCTTCGAGGTGGGGACAGGGAAAACTGAAGCTTTCTTT.

The chain combines TRBV6-1 with TRBJ1-4; D is ambiguous. Germline assignment: CDR1 MNHNS and CDR2 SASEGT. V lost 0 bases to trimming and J lost 0 bases, with 8 bases between them. The CDR3 is 16 amino acids. DNA for the CDR3: TGTGCCAGCAGTGAAGCGGGAGTTGCAACTAATGAAAAACTGTTTTTT. This codes for CASSEAGVATNEKLFF.

The rearrangement joins TRBV7-9 to TRBJ2-1; D might be TRBD1 (6 bases). Trimming stripped 5 bases from V and 4 bases from J, with 12 bases between. Germline CDR1 SEHNR, CDR2 FQNEAQ (reference sequence). The CDR3 spans 14 residues. In DNA form, the CDR3 reads TGTGCCAGCAGCGGCCGGGACACTTACAATGAGCAGTTCTTC. It codes for CASSGRDTYNEQFF.

The chain combines TRBV5-4 with TRBJ2-5, with 10 bases lining up with TRBD2. V dropped 2 bases and J dropped 5; count of bases not matched to a gene: 6. The CDR3 runs to 15 residues. CDR1 and CDR2 from the germline V gene are SGHNT and YYREEE (reference sequence). The CDR3 region has the DNA TGTGCCAGCAGCTTCTTAGCGGGGGGCGGTGAGACCCAGTACTTC. It is translated as CASSFLAGGGETQYF.

The chain couples TRBV30 to TRBJ1-1; weak D call: TRBD1 (5 bases). Per the germline V gene, CDR1 is GTSNPN and CDR2 is SVGIG (reference sequence). Trimming removed 0 bases at V and 0 bases at J, with 11 bases between. The CDR3 loop spans 15 amino acids. The CDR3 DNA reads TGTGCCTGGAGTGTATGGGGGGGATTGAACACTGAAGCTTTCTTT. It specifies CAWSVWGGLNTEAFF.

The V and J genes are TRBV7-9 and TRBJ2-1; TRBD2 agrees at 11 bases. The CDR3 runs 15 residues. Unmatched junction bases numbered 10, after V lost 5 bases and J lost 10 bases. CDR1 is SEHNR and CDR2 is FQNEAQ in the germline V gene (reference sequence). The CDR3 loop is CASSLPSGGRLEQFF. The DNA of the CDR3 is TGTGCCAGCAGCCTCCCTAGCGGGGGGCGGCTAGAGCAGTTCTTC.

The chain combines TRBV2 with TRBJ1-5, with no clear D. This CDR3 is 13 amino acids long. Germline CDR1 SNHLY, CDR2 FYNNEI. V lost 3 bases to trimming and J lost 6 bases, with 9 bases between them. CDR3 DNA sequence: TGTGCCAGCAGTGATTCGGGAGGTCAGCCCCAGCATTTT. It yields the protein CASSDSGGQPQHF.

This clone is judged medium-sized (0.01 to 0.1%). The chain couples TRBV19 to TRBJ1-1; 9 bases agree with TRBD1. After removal of 5 bases from V and 0 bases from J, the junction contained 4 bases not matched to a gene. CDR1 is LNHDA, CDR2 SQIVND, per germline (reference sequence). This CDR3 has 15 amino acids. This chain's CDR3 is CASSPTGGLNTEAFF. CDR3 DNA: TGTGCCAGTAGTCCGACAGGGGGTTTGAACACTGAAGCTTTCTTT.

The gene calls are TRBV19 and TRBJ2-2, with 11 bases that match TRBD1. Germline loops: CDR1 LNHDA, CDR2 SQIVND (reference sequence). V shed 8 bases, J shed 6 bases, and the junction held 8 bases outside the gene matches. The CDR3 runs to 15 residues. CDR3 amino acids: CASHLGQGEPGELFF. The CDR3 DNA sequence: TGTGCCAGTCACCTGGGACAGGGGGAACCCGGGGAGCTGTTTTTT.

The rearrangement joins TRBV21-1 to TRBJ1-6; TRBD1, as called in the table, went unchecked against the DNA. TRBV21-1 is termed a pseudogene. The CDR3 length is 15 residues. The CDR3 loop is CASSKAGTVNSPLHF. CDR3 DNA: TGTGCCAGCAGCAAAGCAGGGACAGTTAATTCACCCCTCCACTTT.

The chain employs TRBV7-2 and TRBJ2-3; possibly TRBD2 for D (7 bases). With 6 bases removed from V and 14 bases from J, the gap between germline ends came to 18 bases. This CDR3 contains 12 residues. Per germline, CDR1 SGHTA and CDR2 FQGNSA. For the CDR3, the DNA is TGTGCCAGCAGGGAGGGGGGGGCCAAGTCGTATTTT. It specifies CASREGGAKSYF.

V is TRBV5-1 and J is TRBJ1-2, with a weak D call TRBD1 (5 bases). The CDR3 runs to 17 residues. V lost 5 bases to trimming and J lost 5 bases, with 25 bases between them. The germline V gene encodes CDR1 SGHRS and CDR2 YFSETQ. DNA of the CDR3: TGCGCCAGCAGTCCCGCCCGGGGCCAACACCCCGGATATGGCTACACCTTC. This codes for CASSPARGQHPGYGYTF.

CDR3 sequence: CASTNLYEQYF. Written as DNA, the CDR3 is TGTGCCAGCACCAACCTCTACGAGCAGTACTTC. The rearrangement uses TRBV6-5 and TRBJ2-7, with D unresolved. Germline CDR1 is MNHEY and CDR2 is SVGAGI. V gave up 7 bases and J gave up 3 bases, with 7 bases separating them. CDR3 length: 11 amino acids.

The chain recombines TRBV29-1 with TRBJ1-1; D gene uncertain. V lost 6 bases and J 7 bases, leaving 15 bases between the germline ends. Per the germline V gene, CDR1 is SQVTM and CDR2 is ANQGSEA. The CDR3 has 12 residues. The CDR3 sequence is CSVVRQTGEAFF. Written as DNA, the CDR3 is TGCAGCGTCGTACGCCAGACGGGTGAAGCTTTCTTT.

This clone has just a few counts. The rearrangement links TRBV30 to TRBJ2-1; D is unresolved. V shed 4 bases and J shed 3 bases, with 7 bases lying between them. The CDR3 sequence is 12 residues long. The germline gives CDR1 GTSNPN, CDR2 SVGIG (reference sequence). Here the CDR3 DNA reads TGTGCCTGGAAAGATGGCTACAATGAGCAGTTCTTC. As protein: CAWKDGYNEQFF.

The rearrangement links TRBV6-5 to TRBJ1-1; tentative D call: TRBD1 (6 bases). Germline assignment: CDR1 MNHEY and CDR2 SVGAGI. Deletions cut 6 bases from V and 5 bases from J, with 13 bases between. The CDR3 loop spans 13 amino acids. CDR3 DNA: TGTGCCAGCAGCACAGGGATGGGTACTGAAGCTTTCTTT. It specifies CASSTGMGTEAFF.

This chain links TRBV20-1 with TRBJ2-5; D call uncertain. The CDR3 sequence is 11 residues long. Between the trimmed V and J ends, which lost 6 bases and 4 bases, there was a span of 9 bases. Germline V gene lookup returns CDR1 DFQATT and CDR2 SNEGSKA (reference sequence). In nucleotides, the CDR3 is TGCAGTGCAGAATCGGCAGAGACCCAGTACTTC. Protein: CSAESAETQYF.

CDR3 sequence (DNA): TGTGCCAGTAGTATAGCGGGGGGTGATTCTGGGGCCAACGTCCTGACTTTC. Translation: CASSIAGGDSGANVLTF. The chain carries TRBV19 and TRBJ2-6; TRBD2 matches 7 bases. The germline V gene has CDR1 LNHDA and CDR2 SQIVND (reference sequence). Trimming cost V 1 base and J 1 base; bases outside gene matches: 4. The CDR3 extends over 17 amino acids.

This clone was seen a handful of times. The chain combines TRBV5-1 with TRBJ2-1; 8 bases align to TRBD2. Losses at the gene ends were 4 bases for V and 6 bases for J; bases not matched to a gene: 12. There are 16 residues in the CDR3. CDR1 and CDR2 from the germline V gene are SGHRS and YFSETQ. The CDR3 here is CASSRELAGMGNEQFF. The CDR3 nucleotides are TGCGCCAGCAGCAGGGAGTTAGCGGGGATGGGCAATGAGCAGTTCTTC.

The genes are TRBV28 and TRBJ1-3, with TRBD1 as a possible D gene (5 bases). This CDR3 is built from 15 residues. The ends were cut back, 6 bases at V and 1 base at J, with 13 bases in the middle. Germline CDR1 is MDHEN and CDR2 is SYDVKM. CDR3 amino acids: CASSFPQVSGNTIYF. CDR3 sequence (DNA): TGTGCCAGCAGCTTCCCACAGGTGTCTGGAAACACCATATATTTT. The whole variable domain, filled in from reference TRBV28 and TRBJ1-3, reads DVKVTQSSRYLVKRTGEKVFLECVQDMDHENMFWYRQDPGLGLRLIYFSYDVKMKEKGDIPEGYSVSREKKERFSLILESASTNQTSMYLCASSFPQVSGNTIYFGEGSWLTVV.

The V call is TRBV11-2, the J call TRBJ2-3; D uncertain. In germline, CDR1 is SGHAT, CDR2 FQNNGV. The CDR3 covers 14 residues. Trimming removed 2 bases at V and 3 bases at J, with 9 bases between. The CDR3 DNA follows: TGTGCCAGCAGCTTAAGCCCCCGGACAGATACGCAGTATTTT. It encodes CASSLSPRTDTQYF. Supplemented by reference TRBV11-2 and TRBJ2-3, the full variable domain reads EAGVAQSPRYKIIEKRQSVAFWCNPISGHATLYWYQQILGQGPKLLIQFQNNGVVDDSQLPKDRFSAERLKGVDSTLKIQPAKLEDSAVYLCASSLSPRTDTQYFGPGTRLTVL.

V is TRBV18 and J is TRBJ1-4; D is perhaps TRBD1 (5 bases). CDR1 is KGHSH, CDR2 LQKENI, per germline. The length of the CDR3 is 15 residues. V was trimmed by 3 bases and J by 5 bases, leaving 13 bases between them. The CDR3 DNA reads TGTGCCAGCTCACCCCAGGGAACCCCGAATGAAAAACTGTTTTTT. This gives the protein CASSPQGTPNEKLFF.

The V call is TRBV5-4, the J call TRBJ2-1; 13 bases map to TRBD2. The CDR3 covers 18 residues. Germline V gives CDR1 SGHNT, CDR2 YYREEE (reference sequence). V was clipped by 3 bases and J by 0 bases; unmatched bases: 6. The CDR3 reads CASSSGTSGTSSYNEQFF. The CDR3 coding sequence is TGTGCCAGCAGCTCCGGGACTAGCGGGACGAGCTCCTACAATGAGCAGTTCTTC.